This TCR beta chain stems from a study of shared clonotypes between healthy human individuals. This clone came up many times. The study used 98 million or so PBMCs per unsorted sample for genomic DNA. Measured with immunoSEQ multiplex PCR; TCRdb has only the in-frame clones, and not every one. The table has about 450,000 clones, less than 80% seen once. V was clipped by 6 bases and J by 5 bases, with 16 bases between them. Germline V lookup: CDR1 MNHEY, CDR2 SMNVEV (reference sequence). The CDR3 has 14 residues. Specimen: PBMCs. This chain joins TRBV27 and TRBJ2-5; weak D call: TRBD2 (5 bases). The sequence came from a middle-aged woman in good health. Some clones in this sample may be carry-over from other donors' samples. The DNA for the CDR3 is TGTGCCAGCAGATTCTACAGTGGCGGGGAGACCCAGTACTTC. Its protein is CASRFYSGGETQYF.